A selection of T cell receptor beta chains follows, all from one sample in a study of cytomegalovirus exposure and HLA in healthy donors. Clones were read by immunoSEQ multiplex PCR, and TCRdb kept only the in-frame ones, dropping some. The sample table includes tens of thousands of clones. Sample: PBMCs. These receptors were taken from a female donor in good health and CMV-seronegative. Both conserved end residues are part of each CDR3. A D gene is named only where the DNA matches it firmly. Expanded clones are given a class, and other clones once, few, many or no size at all.

J: TRBJ2-1
V: TRBV9
D: TRBD2
length: 15
size: .
DNA: TGTGCCAGCAGCGTGGGGGCTAGCGGGTCAAATGAGCAGTTCTTC
CDR3: CASSVGASGSNEQFF

J: TRBJ2-3
V: TRBV19
D: TRBD2
length: 14
size: .
DNA: TGTGCCAGTCGCCTCACTAGCGGAATAGATACGCAGTATTTT
CDR3: CASRLTSGIDTQYF

J: TRBJ1-6
V: TRBV18
D: .
length: 16
size: .
DNA: TGTGCCAGCTCACCACCGCAGGGGTCCACGGATCCACCCCTCCACTTT
CDR3: CASSPPQGSTDPPLHF

J: TRBJ2-7
V: TRBV30
D: TRBD1
length: 13
size: .
DNA: TGTGCCTGGGCGACAGGGGGCTTAAGCGAGCAGTACTTC
CDR3: CAWATGGLSEQYF

J: TRBJ2-7
V: TRBV6-5
D: .
length: 15
size: .
DNA: TGTGCCAGCAGGGACTCACTCCGCGGACGCTACGAGCAGTACTTC
CDR3: CASRDSLRGRYEQYF

J: TRBJ1-1
V: TRBV5-5
D: TRBD1
length: 17
size: .
DNA: TGTGCCAGCAGCTCCGACAGGGGAAGAGGGGTGAACACTGAAGCTTTCTTT
CDR3: CASSSDRGRGVNTEAFF

J: TRBJ2-5
V: TRBV4-3
D: TRBD1
length: 15
size: .
DNA: TGCGCCAGCAGCCAGGGGGACAGGGGGAGGGAGACCCAGTACTTC
CDR3: CASSQGDRGRETQYF

J: TRBJ1-2
V: TRBV6-5
D: TRBD1
length: 14
size: .
DNA: TGTGCCAGCAGCATCGGGACAGGGACCTATGGCTACACCTTC
CDR3: CASSIGTGTYGYTF

J: TRBJ2-2
V: TRBV30
D: .
length: 14
size: .
DNA: TGTGCCTGGGCAGGGAACCTCGACGGCGGGGAGCTGTTTTTT
CDR3: CAWAGNLDGGELFF

J: TRBJ1-1
V: TRBV5-1
D: TRBD1
length: 14
size: .
DNA: TGCGCCAGCAGCTGGGGACAGGTGAACACTGAAGCTTTCTTT
CDR3: CASSWGQVNTEAFF

J: TRBJ2-3
V: TRBV19
D: TRBD2
length: 16
size: .
DNA: TGTGCCAGTAGGGGGGGGACTAGCGGGAGAGGAGATACGCAGTATTTT
CDR3: CASRGGTSGRGDTQYF

J: TRBJ1-2
V: TRBV4-2
D: TRBD1
length: 20
size: .
DNA: TGTGCCAGCAGTCGCCCGGCTGCCCCGGGACAGGGGGCATCGGACTATGGCTACACCTTC
CDR3: CASSRPAAPGQGASDYGYTF

J: TRBJ2-7
V: TRBV19
D: .
length: 14
size: .
DNA: TGTGCCAGTAGCCACACCGGGGTCTCCTACGAGCAGTACTTC
CDR3: CASSHTGVSYEQYF

J: TRBJ2-5
V: TRBV6-5
D: TRBD2
length: 12
size: .
DNA: TGTGCCGCGGGGGGGGAGGGCGAGACCCAGTACTTC
CDR3: CAAGGEGETQYF

J: TRBJ2-1
V: TRBV6-1
D: TRBD1
length: 16
size: .
DNA: TGTGCCAGCAGTGGGGGACCGGGACAGCCCTACAATGAGCAGTTCTTC
CDR3: CASSGGPGQPYNEQFF

J: TRBJ1-4
V: TRBV6-1
D: .
length: 16
size: .
DNA: TGTGCCAGCAGTGCTCCCGATGAACAGCTTAATGAAAAACTGTTTTTT
CDR3: CASSAPDEQLNEKLFF

J: TRBJ2-5
V: TRBV2
D: TRBD1
length: 13
size: .
DNA: TGTGCCAGCAGTCGGGACAGGCAAGAGACCCAGTACTTC
CDR3: CASSRDRQETQYF

J: TRBJ1-2
V: TRBV7-9
D: .
length: 13
size: .
DNA: TGTGCCAGCAGCTTGTCCGGGGGCTATGGCTACACCTTC
CDR3: CASSLSGGYGYTF

J: TRBJ1-2
V: TRBV5-1
D: TRBD1
length: 14
size: .
DNA: TGCGCCAGCAGACGGGACAGTTCCGTCTATGGCTACACCTTC
CDR3: CASRRDSSVYGYTF

J: TRBJ1-1
V: TRBV18
D: TRBD1
length: 14
size: .
DNA: TGTGCCAGCTCATTAGGACAGGGGAGCCCTGAAGCTTTCTTT
CDR3: CASSLGQGSPEAFF

J: TRBJ1-2
V: TRBV5-1
D: .
length: 13
size: .
DNA: TGCGCCAGCAGCTTGGGCCAGTCCTATGGCTACACCTTC
CDR3: CASSLGQSYGYTF

J: TRBJ1-5
V: TRBV2
D: .
length: 14
size: .
DNA: TGTGCCAGCAGCCAGGAGGGGAGGGATCAGCCCCAGCATTTT
CDR3: CASSQEGRDQPQHF

J: TRBJ1-1
V: TRBV30
D: TRBD1
length: 15
size: .
DNA: TGTGCCGGGAAACCACCGGGACAGTTGAACACTGAAGCTTTCTTT
CDR3: CAGKPPGQLNTEAFF

J: TRBJ1-1
V: TRBV6-5
D: TRBD1
length: 15
size: .
DNA: TGTGCCAGCAGTCTGCGGGACAGGGCGGTCACTGAAGCTTTCTTT
CDR3: CASSLRDRAVTEAFF

J: TRBJ2-3
V: TRBV5-4
D: .
length: 15
size: .
DNA: TGTGCCAGCAGCCTCGGAATGGCGGGCACAGATACGCAGTATTTT
CDR3: CASSLGMAGTDTQYF

J: TRBJ2-2
V: TRBV6-6
D: .
length: 13
size: .
DNA: TGTGCCAGCAACGACAGGAACACCGGGGAGCTGTTTTTT
CDR3: CASNDRNTGELFF

J: TRBJ2-7
V: TRBV28
D: .
length: 14
size: .
DNA: TGTGCCAGCAGTTTTGGGCAGGGTGGCTACGAGCAGTACTTC
CDR3: CASSFGQGGYEQYF

J: TRBJ2-3
V: TRBV6-6
D: TRBD2
length: 14
size: .
DNA: TGTGCCAGCAGTCATCGGGCGGGGGCAGATACGCAGTATTTT
CDR3: CASSHRAGADTQYF

J: TRBJ1-1
V: TRBV2
D: .
length: 14
size: .
DNA: TGTGCCAGCAGTGAAAGACAGTCGAACACTGAAGCTTTCTTT
CDR3: CASSERQSNTEAFF

J: TRBJ1-2
V: TRBV30
D: TRBD1
length: 13
size: .
DNA: TGTGCCTGGAGCGATACAGGGGGGAGAGGCTACACCTTC
CDR3: CAWSDTGGRGYTF

J: TRBJ2-7
V: TRBV19
D: .
length: 15
size: .
DNA: TGTGCCAGTAGTATTTCGGGACTTAGCGCCTACGAGCAGTACTTC
CDR3: CASSISGLSAYEQYF

J: TRBJ1-2
V: TRBV7-9
D: .
length: 15
size: .
DNA: TGTGCCAGCAGCTTAAAGGGAGGGGTGGGCTATGGCTACACCTTC
CDR3: CASSLKGGVGYGYTF

J: TRBJ1-4
V: TRBV4-3
D: TRBD1
length: 16
size: .
DNA: TGCGCCAGCAGCCAACGACCGGGACAGGGGGGTGAAAAACTGTTTTTT
CDR3: CASSQRPGQGGEKLFF

J: TRBJ1-2
V: TRBV10-3
D: .
length: 11
size: .
DNA: TGTGCCATCAGTCAGGGTAATGGCTACACCTTC
CDR3: CAISQGNGYTF

J: TRBJ2-7
V: TRBV19
D: TRBD1
length: 14
size: .
DNA: TGTGCCATGTCCGGACAGGGGGTATCCTACGAGCAGTACTTC
CDR3: CAMSGQGVSYEQYF

J: TRBJ2-3
V: TRBV9
D: TRBD2
length: 17
size: .
DNA: TGTGCCAGCAGCGTCTCTGATTCCCTAGCGGGAACAGATACGCAGTATTTT
CDR3: CASSVSDSLAGTDTQYF

J: TRBJ1-5
V: TRBV2
D: TRBD1
length: 15
size: .
DNA: TGTGCCAGCAGCCCCGACAGGGGTAGCAATCAGCCCCAGCATTTT
CDR3: CASSPDRGSNQPQHF

J: TRBJ1-1
V: TRBV6-6
D: TRBD1
length: 14
size: .
DNA: TGTGCCAGCAGTTACCAGGGGGCGAGTACTGAAGCTTTCTTT
CDR3: CASSYQGASTEAFF

J: TRBJ1-1
V: TRBV27
D: .
length: 15
size: medium-sized
DNA: TGTGCCAGCAGCCCATTTCGGACTGTGAACACTGAAGCTTTCTTT
CDR3: CASSPFRTVNTEAFF

J: TRBJ1-4
V: TRBV5-5
D: .
length: 15
size: .
DNA: TGTGCCAGCAGCTTGCTGGGGGCGGAAGGAGAAAAACTGTTTTTT
CDR3: CASSLLGAEGEKLFF

J: TRBJ1-4
V: TRBV6-5
D: .
length: 14
size: .
DNA: TGTGCCAGCGGACAAGGACAGCGTAATGAAAAACTGTTTTTT
CDR3: CASGQGQRNEKLFF

J: TRBJ2-1
V: TRBV19
D: TRBD2
length: 16
size: .
DNA: TGTGCCAGTAGTCCCCGGGGTAGCGGGCTGTACAATGAGCAGTTCTTC
CDR3: CASSPRGSGLYNEQFF

J: TRBJ1-1
V: TRBV18
D: TRBD1
length: 14
size: .
DNA: TGTGCCAGCTCACTCGGGACAGGGACCACTGAAGCTTTCTTT
CDR3: CASSLGTGTTEAFF

J: TRBJ2-7
V: TRBV6-5
D: TRBD2
length: 13
size: .
DNA: TGTGCCAGCCGCCGGGACTACTCCTACGAGCAGTACTTC
CDR3: CASRRDYSYEQYF

J: TRBJ1-3
V: TRBV19
D: .
length: 13
size: .
DNA: TGTGCCAGTAGTCATCGCGGAGGAAACACCATATATTTT
CDR3: CASSHRGGNTIYF

J: TRBJ1-1
V: TRBV5-6
D: .
length: 13
size: .
DNA: TGTGCCAGCAGCTGGGGACAGAACACTGAAGCTTTCTTT
CDR3: CASSWGQNTEAFF

J: TRBJ2-3
V: TRBV9
D: TRBD2
length: 16
size: .
DNA: TGTGCCAGCACCGAATTAGCGGGGGGCAGCACAGATACGCAGTATTTT
CDR3: CASTELAGGSTDTQYF

J: TRBJ2-7
V: TRBV18
D: TRBD1
length: 16
size: .
DNA: TGTGCCAGCTCACCACAGTCAGGACAGGGGGGGTACGAGCAGTACTTC
CDR3: CASSPQSGQGGYEQYF

J: TRBJ1-1
V: TRBV6-6
D: .
length: 13
size: .
DNA: TGTGCCAGCAGTTATGGAGAGAACACTGAAGCTTTCTTT
CDR3: CASSYGENTEAFF

J: TRBJ2-2
V: TRBV30
D: TRBD1
length: 12
size: .
DNA: TGTGCCTGGAACAGGGGCCACGGGGAGCTGTTTTTT
CDR3: CAWNRGHGELFF

J: TRBJ1-1
V: TRBV5-1
D: TRBD1
length: 14
size: .
DNA: TGCGCCAGCAGCTGGGGACAGGTGAACACTGAAGATTTCTTT
CDR3: CASSWGQVNTEDFF

J: TRBJ2-7
V: TRBV5-1
D: .
length: 13
size: .
DNA: TGCGCCAGCAGCTTCGGACTCGAGTACGAGCAGTACTTC
CDR3: CASSFGLEYEQYF

J: TRBJ2-1
V: TRBV28
D: .
length: 12
size: .
DNA: TGTGCCAGCAGTCAGACCTACAATGAGCAGTTCTTC
CDR3: CASSQTYNEQFF